This TCR beta chain was sequenced in a study of CD8+ T cells in alopecia areata (dated by TCRdb to 2017 to 2018). Background on the whole study: The treated patients, all with moderate-to-severe alopecia areata, were enrolled in an open-label pilot trial of oral tofacitinib given at 5 to 10 mg twice daily. Tofacitinib was administered for 6 to 18 months, and 6 months of follow-up off drug were then conducted to assess delayed response and recurrence. In treated patients, disease severity was measured using the SALT score, which gives the percentage of scalp surface area affected. High-throughput TCRbeta sequencing was used to examine T cell clonal expansion in alopecia areata in both the C3H/HeJ mouse model and human patients. Scalp tissue and sorted CD4+ and CD8+ peripheral blood T cells from patchy and totalis/universalis alopecia areata patients and from healthy controls were covered by human TCRbeta sequencing. Patients on tofacitinib were biopsied at baseline and after 4 and 24 weeks of treatment, and several of the patients also had a later scalp biopsy. Scalp clonality was compared across normal scalp (n=4), patchy alopecia areata scalp (n=8), and alopecia totalis/universalis scalp (n=8). RNA was extracted with the PAXgene miRNA kit for fixed scalp, the miRNeasy kit for PBMCs, and the RNeasy kit for mouse skin. Amplification of TCRbeta CDR3 regions was done by immunoSEQ multiplex PCR using 35 Vbeta forward primers and 13 Jbeta reverse primers. On the study overall, not on this receptor specifically: Resident alphabeta T cells in normal human skin are also sequenced, complicating scalp TCR repertoire analysis, unlike mouse skin dominated by gammadelta T cells. Many expanded lesional clones persisted in scalp and blood during tofacitinib treatment, which may partly explain relapse after stopping treatment. Scalp clonality and the number of expanded CD8+ clones among the top 100 scalp clones were significantly decreased by tofacitinib. Shared TCR sequences between patients were less evident than in mice, which may be partly attributable to HLA diversity in the patient population. Lesional scalp, especially in alopecia totalis/universalis, showed higher clonality and more expanded CD8+ clones than normal scalp, suggesting antigenic drive. The treated cohort was small, with a single nonresponder, so links between baseline CD8+ expansion and response need larger studies.

CDR1 SGHAT and CDR2 FQDESV were looked up in the germline V gene (reference sequence). The CDR3 holds 15 amino acids from the cysteine to the phenylalanine. The sequence is cut down to CDR3 DNA, 45 bases in frame from base 1. V sheds 2 bases and J sheds 1 base, leaving 11 bases between their ends. Library creation used the immunoSEQ multiplex PCR assay. To provide template for TCR sequencing, every sample had RNA extracted and reverse transcribed into cDNA. SuperScript III was used for first-strand cDNA synthesis, primed with a 2:1 mix of oligo-dT and random hexamers. A synthetic immune receptor repertoire was used to gauge amplification bias, and whatever bias remained was removed computationally. Processing in the source paper ran as follows. After raw reads were preprocessed to remove errors, the CDR3 was defined following IMGT conventions as running from the conserved cysteine to phenylalanine. Clonality was calculated as 1 minus Shannon entropy normalized by log2 of the number of productive unique TCRs. Whether each scalp clone was CD4 or CD8 was inferred by checking scalp TCRbeta sequences against the CD4 and CD8 repertoires from sorted blood. Drawn from immuneACCESS, this table holds only the in-frame rearrangements with V and J called that TCRdb kept. Clones are partly lost; checked studies trace under half to an unresolved V gene and leave the rest unexplained. V and J calls and clone size follow that table, whereas D and trimming were derived from the DNA. For this sample the table gives some 190,000 clones, of which approximately 51% were detected only once. The top ten hold 9.5% to 13% of the sample.

As regards this clone: Its antigen specificity is not known. Per-base qualities were not stored, and no clone one base away is much larger.

Taken with the paper, the label for treatment or condition translates to: oral pan-JAK inhibitor, 5-10 mg twice daily. Lesional scalp punch biopsies and peripheral blood were collected from alopecia areata patients. PBMCs were isolated by density centrifugation and stained for CD3, CD4 and CD8, and CD4+ and CD8+ T cells were sorted on a FACSAria. Sequencing was performed on CD8+ T cells sorted from blood, taken around week 53, from a patient treated with tofacitinib. The receptor chain draws on TRBV11-1 and TRBJ1-1; the D gene lacks a confident call. The sequence came from a human donor with alopecia areata. The CDR3 corresponds to CASSLLTERNTEAFF. DNA sequence: TGTGCCAGCAGCTTATTAACAGAAAGGAACACTGAAGCTTTCTTT.